Below, 16 T cell receptor beta chains from the same sample are listed, as sequenced in a study of shared clonotypes between healthy human individuals. Some clones are missing from TCRdb's copy, which holds only in-frame ones; the method was immunoSEQ multiplex PCR. This table has a few million clones, approximately 96% appearing once. The material sequenced was naive CD4+ T cells sorted from blood. Described subset: CD45RA+ positively selected. The origin of the receptors is a man between 18 and 29 years old in good health.

This clone appeared once. The chain has TRBV5-5 and TRBJ1-1; possibly TRBD1 for D (5 bases). This CDR3 is built from 13 residues. Per the germline V gene, CDR1 is SGHKS and CDR2 is YYEKEE (reference sequence). The V end was cut by 4 bases, the J end by 4 bases, with 11 bases between. DNA for the CDR3: TGTGCCAGCAGCCGGGACGGGGGCACTGAAGCTTTCTTT. This gives the protein CASSRDGGTEAFF.

This rearrangement joins TRBV6-1 to TRBJ1-5, with a tentative D call TRBD1 (6 bases). The CDR3 has 18 residues. V lost 4 bases, J lost 1 base, and 20 bases lay in between. Germline V gene sequence: CDR1 MNHNS, CDR2 SASEGT. Here the CDR3 DNA reads TGTGCCAGCAGTGCTTTCTTACAGGGCTTGGGGAGCAATCAGCCCCAGCATTTT. It codes for CASSAFLQGLGSNQPQHF.

This sequence joins TRBV5-6 and TRBJ2-7; maybe TRBD2 (6 bases). The CDR3 loop spans 15 amino acids. Germline V gives CDR1 SGHDT, CDR2 YYEEEE. V lost 1 base and J 2 bases, leaving 13 bases between the germline ends. CDR3 residues: CASSLRRVHTYEQYF. CDR3 bases: TGTGCCAGCAGCTTGCGGAGGGTTCATACCTACGAGCAGTACTTC.

The rearrangement joins TRBV9 to TRBJ1-1; D gene unclear. The CDR3 is made up of 15 amino acids. Germline V gene data show CDR1 as SGDLS and CDR2 as YYNGEE. Trimming removed 3 bases at V and 1 base at J, with 13 bases between. CDR3 protein: CASSAEVRTNTEAFF. As DNA, the CDR3 is TGTGCCAGCAGCGCTGAGGTCCGGACGAACACTGAAGCTTTCTTT.

The CDR3 coding sequence is TGTGCCAGTACCTTGGGGTGGCGCACTGAAGCTTTCTTT. Its translation is CASTLGWRTEAFF. The V and J genes are TRBV19 and TRBJ1-1; D is undetermined. This CDR3 is 13 amino acids long. Trimming took off 7 bases at V and 4 bases at J, with 13 bases between the two ends. Germline V lookup: CDR1 LNHDA, CDR2 SQIVND (reference sequence).

This clone occurred once. The sample holds other DNA sequences that translate to the same CDR3. The chain carries TRBV5-1 and TRBJ1-2; possible D gene TRBD1, 6 bases. V lost 4 bases and J 3 bases, leaving 10 bases between the germline ends. CDR1 and CDR2 from the germline V gene are SGHRS and YFSETQ. CDR3 length: 13 residues. DNA of the CDR3: TGCGCCAGCAGCCAAGGGGGAGACTATGGCTACACCTTC. It codes for CASSQGGDYGYTF.

The chain uses TRBV5-4 and TRBJ1-3; D unclear. V shed 5 bases and J shed 4 bases, with 16 bases lying between them. CDR1 is SGHNT, CDR2 YYREEE, per germline (reference sequence). The CDR3 sequence is 15 residues long. The CDR3 DNA reads TGTGCCAGCAGTACCGCCGGGATTGCGGGAAACACCATATATTTT. Residues: CASSTAGIAGNTIYF.

The chain joins TRBV2 to TRBJ1-4, with 10 positions matching TRBD1. The CDR3 extends over 17 amino acids. The junction had 8 bases not matched to a gene; V was cut back by 4 bases and J by 3 bases. CDR1 is SNHLY, CDR2 FYNNEI, per germline. The CDR3 DNA reads TGTGCCAGCAGTGGGGGACAGGGGAGTTTGGCTAATGAAAAACTGTTTTTT. It yields the protein CASSGGQGSLANEKLFF.

This rearrangement joins TRBV6-1 to TRBJ1-6, with D maybe TRBD1 (5 bases). This CDR3 comprises 16 residues. V dropped 1 base and J dropped 5 bases, with 12 bases sitting between them. Germline CDR1 MNHNS, CDR2 SASEGT. The CDR3: CASSEDSGRNNSPLHF. The CDR3 DNA reads TGTGCCAGCAGTGAAGACTCGGGACGGAATAATTCACCCCTCCACTTT.

This clone has a handful of counts. This chain uses TRBV11-2 with TRBJ1-2; 7 positions agree with TRBD1. Germline loops: CDR1 SGHAT, CDR2 FQNNGV. V gave up 4 bases and J gave up 8 bases; unmatched junction bases: 10. This CDR3 has 14 residues. Here the CDR3 DNA reads TGTGCCAGCAGCTCCCTGCAGGGGGAGCGGGGCTACACCTTC. It encodes CASSSLQGERGYTF.

The genes are TRBV18 and TRBJ2-2; D tentatively reads TRBD1 or TRBD2 (6 bases each). Germline CDR1 is KGHSH and CDR2 is LQKENI. Deletions cut 2 bases from V and 0 bases from J, with 10 bases between. CDR3 length: 16 residues. CDR3 loop: CASSPVGGANTGELFF. The CDR3 region has the DNA TGTGCCAGCTCACCAGTGGGGGGCGCGAACACCGGGGAGCTGTTTTTT.

The chain has TRBV2 and TRBJ2-5, with no clear D. The length of the CDR3 is 13 residues. Deletions cut 7 bases from V and 5 bases from J, with 14 bases between. The germline V gene encodes CDR1 SNHLY and CDR2 FYNNEI. CDR3 sequence reads: CASISHAGETQYF. The CDR3 DNA reads as TGTGCCAGCATTAGCCACGCCGGTGAGACCCAGTACTTC.

This CDR3 is CASSLGAEPRNGYTF. As DNA, the CDR3 is TGTGCCAGCAGCTTGGGGGCGGAGCCCCGGAATGGCTACACCTTC. The V call is TRBV5-4, the J call TRBJ1-2; unclear D gene. Deletions cut 0 bases from V and 6 bases from J, with 15 bases between. The germline V gene has CDR1 SGHNT and CDR2 YYREEE (reference sequence). The CDR3 spans 15 residues.

Details on this clone: Other DNA sequences within the sample encode an identical CDR3. The chain carries TRBV7-9 and TRBJ1-5; no clear D. In germline, CDR1 is SEHNR, CDR2 FQNEAQ (reference sequence). The CDR3 contains 12 residues. V was pared by 1 base and J by 5 bases, with 3 bases between. CDR3 DNA: TGTGCCAGCAGCTTAGTAGATCAGCCCCAGCATTTT. Translating gives CASSLVDQPQHF.

In regard to this clone: The sample holds other DNA sequences that translate to the same CDR3. This chain joins TRBV9 and TRBJ1-6; D is undetermined. The V and J ends lost 0 bases and 5 bases respectively, with 3 bases between them. The CDR3 length is 13 residues. Germline loops: CDR1 SGDLS, CDR2 YYNGEE. CDR3 amino acids: CASSVVDNSPLHF. CDR3 bases: TGTGCCAGCAGCGTAGTCGATAATTCACCCCTCCACTTT. The complete variable domain, with remaining parts taken from reference TRBV9 and TRBJ1-6, reads DSGVTQTPKHLITATGQRVTLRCSPRSGDLSVYWYQQSLDQGLQFLIQYYNGEERAKGNILERFSAQQFPDLHSELNLSSLELGDSALYFCASSVVDNSPLHFGNGTRLTVT.

The chain has TRBV27 and TRBJ1-6; D is perhaps TRBD1 (6 bases). Germline lookup yields CDR1 MNHEY and CDR2 SMNVEV (reference sequence). The germline V and J ends were trimmed by 8 bases and 8 bases, with 19 bases remaining between them. CDR3 length: 15 residues. CDR3 DNA: TGTGCCAGCTGGTCCCCAGGGGCGGTTTATTCACCCCTCCACTTT. It codes for CASWSPGAVYSPLHF.